This TCR beta chain was obtained from a study of blood T cell repertoires in COVID-19. Study-level information: Italy, Spain and the United States were the sources of the convalescent and acute COVID-19 samples.

As processed by the authors: Scientists estimated how many nucleated cells there were by amplifying reference gene primers. Libraries were prepared by immunoSEQ multiplex PCR; TCRdb keeps only in-frame clonotypes and omits some of them. V and J calls and clone size are given by that table; D and trimming were obtained from the DNA. Among just over 650,000 clones listed, 85% to 90% were seen once. The CDR3 covers 13 residues. Germline CDR1 reads GTSNPN; CDR2 reads SVGIG (reference sequence). Between the trimmed V and J ends, which lost 4 bases and 8 bases, there was a span of 17 bases. The sequence derives from a woman between 18 and 29 years old with acute or convalescent COVID-19. The chain uses TRBV30 and TRBJ1-2; D not resolved. The sequencing sample was made of peripheral blood. The CDR3 region is CAWTSGGLGGYTF. In DNA, the CDR3 is TGTGCCTGGACCTCGGGAGGCTTGGGGGGCTACACCTTC.